Below, 30 T cell receptor beta chains from the same sample are listed, as sequenced in a study of blood T cell repertoires in COVID-19. Some clones are missing from TCRdb's copy, which holds only in-frame ones; the method was immunoSEQ multiplex PCR. The data contain 70,000 to 100,000 clones, approximately 91% of them singletons. Material for sequencing was peripheral blood. The origin of the receptors is a woman older than 75 with acute or convalescent COVID-19.

The V and J genes are TRBV5-5 and TRBJ2-5; TRBD2 matches at 15 bases. CDR1 SGHKS and CDR2 YYEKEE come from the germline V gene (reference sequence). This CDR3 is 19 amino acids long. V was pared by 4 bases and J by 4 bases, with 14 bases of the junction left unmatched. The CDR3 here is CASSQPGLAGGSRGETQYF. CDR3 nucleotide sequence: TGTGCCAGCAGCCAACCGGGACTAGCGGGAGGAAGTCGTGGAGAGACCCAGTACTTC.

This chain connects TRBV7-3 to TRBJ2-2; no firm D call. The CDR3 has 15 amino acids. V was shortened by 2 bases and J by 0 bases, with 7 bases between the two germline ends. CDR1 SGHTA and CDR2 FQGTGA come from the germline V gene. CDR3 DNA: TGTGCCAGCAGCTTACATAGTCCGAACACCGGGGAGCTGTTTTTT. It codes for CASSLHSPNTGELFF.

This clone was detected only a few times. The chain has TRBV11-1 and TRBJ2-3; TRBD2 might be the D (5 bases). Trimming took 4 bases from V and 2 from J, leaving 13 bases between them. Germline V lookup: CDR1 SGHAT, CDR2 FQDESV (reference sequence). The CDR3 runs to 15 residues. In DNA form, the CDR3 reads TGTGCCAGCAGCTGGGCCTTGAGGGACACAGATACGCAGTATTTT. Encoded protein: CASSWALRDTDTQYF.

This chain connects TRBV5-4 to TRBJ2-3, with TRBD2 matching over 9 bases. V shed 0 bases and J 12 bases; nucleotides not matched to a gene: 11. Germline V gene lookup returns CDR1 SGHNT and CDR2 YYREEE (reference sequence). This CDR3 contains 15 residues. The CDR3 DNA is TGTGCCAGCAGCTTGGACCGGGGTAAAGGGACTAGCCAGTATTTT. Residues: CASSLDRGKGTSQYF. The variable domain in full, completed from reference TRBV5-4 and TRBJ2-3, reads ETGVTQSPTHLIKTRGQQVTLRCSSQSGHNTVSWYQQALGQGPQFIFQYYREEENGRGNFPPRFSGLQFPNYSSELNVNALELDDSALYLCASSLDRGKGTSQYFGPGTRLTVL.

CDR3 amino acids: CASSLGQGPPTTNEKLFF. For the CDR3, the DNA is TGCGCCAGCAGCTTGGGACAGGGCCCACCAACAACTAATGAAAAACTGTTTTTT. The chain has TRBV5-1 and TRBJ1-4; 7 bases map to TRBD1. With V trimmed by 0 bases and J by 0 bases, 8 bases remained unmatched. This CDR3 has 18 amino acids. The germline gives CDR1 SGHRS, CDR2 YFSETQ.

The chain carries TRBV24-1 and TRBJ2-1; 7 bases align to TRBD2. V dropped 4 bases and J dropped 1; count of bases not matched to a gene: 9. Germline CDR1 is KGHDR and CDR2 is SFDVKD. The CDR3 spans 17 residues. The CDR3 DNA is TGTGCCACCAGTGACCCCTTTGGGGGACTATCCTACAATGAGCAGTTCTTC. This encodes CATSDPFGGLSYNEQFF.

This clone was picked up a small number of times. The chain employs TRBV19 and TRBJ1-5; tentative D call: TRBD1 (6 bases). Germline V gene sequence: CDR1 LNHDA, CDR2 SQIVND (reference sequence). Trimming took 4 bases from V and 4 from J, leaving 17 bases between them. The CDR3 totals 16 residues. CDR3 amino acids: CASSNRAGDINQPQHF. Written as DNA, the CDR3 is TGTGCCAGTAGTAATCGCGCCGGGGACATTAATCAGCCCCAGCATTTT.

This clone was counted once. The CDR3 region is CAISESTLGTGYGETQYF. CDR3 sequence (DNA): TGTGCCATCAGTGAGTCGACCTTAGGGACAGGATATGGAGAGACCCAGTACTTC. This sequence joins TRBV10-3 and TRBJ2-5; the match to TRBD1 covers 8 bases. The trim removed 0 bases at V and 4 bases at J, leaving 13 bases unmatched. The CDR3 length is 18 residues. In germline, CDR1 is ENHRY, CDR2 SYGVKD.

The chain recombines TRBV14 with TRBJ2-5; 8 nucleotides agree with TRBD2. J was trimmed by 5 bases and V by 5 bases; bases with no gene match: 10. This CDR3 region has 15 residues. Germline-derived CDR1 and CDR2 are SGHDN and FVKESK. The CDR3 DNA follows: TGTGCCAGCAGCGATCGGCGGGAGGACCGGGAGACCCAGTACTTC. Translating it yields CASSDRREDRETQYF. The full variable domain, rest sourced from reference TRBV14 and TRBJ2-5, is EAGVTQFPSHSVIEKGQTVTLRCDPISGHDNLYWYRRVMGKEIKFLLHFVKESKQDESGMPNNRFLAERTGGTYSTLKVQPAELEDSGVYFCASSDRREDRETQYFGPGTRLLVL.

The genes are TRBV7-2 and TRBJ2-1; the D gene is possibly TRBD1 (5 bases). The CDR3 spans 15 residues. Germline V gene sequence: CDR1 SGHTA, CDR2 FQGNSA. Between the trimmed V and J ends, which lost 3 bases and 0 bases, there was a span of 9 bases. The CDR3 DNA reads as TGTGCCAGCAGCTTCTCTAGGGGCTCCTACAATGAGCAGTTCTTC. Translation gives CASSFSRGSYNEQFF.

The chain combines TRBV29-1 with TRBJ1-3; tentative D call: TRBD1 (5 bases). V dropped 8 bases and J dropped 5 bases, with 16 bases sitting between them. Germline V gives CDR1 SQVTM, CDR2 ANQGSEA. The CDR3 spans 13 residues. CDR3 in amino acids: CSLTLGARNTIYF. The CDR3 nucleotides are TGCAGCCTCACGCTAGGGGCCCGAAACACCATATATTTT.

This chain links TRBV19 with TRBJ1-5; weak D call: TRBD1 (6 bases). This CDR3 is 12 amino acids long. The V gene lost 10 bases and the J gene lost 4 bases, with 11 bases spanning the gap. Germline assignment: CDR1 LNHDA and CDR2 SQIVND (reference sequence). The CDR3 is CATTGQNQPQHF. As DNA, the CDR3 is TGTGCCACCACAGGGCAGAATCAGCCCCAGCATTTT.

The genes are TRBV6-6 and TRBJ2-6; a possible D gene is TRBD1 (5 bases). The V gene's germline CDR1 is MNHNY and CDR2 SVGAGI (reference sequence). This CDR3 is built from 15 residues. Trimming cost V 2 bases and J 3 bases, with 8 bases left between them. The CDR3 spells CASSYIGVGANVLTF. CDR3 DNA: TGTGCCAGCAGTTACATAGGGGTTGGGGCCAACGTCCTGACTTTC.

The chain combines TRBV10-3 with TRBJ2-7; 8 bases map to TRBD1. V was pared by 0 bases and J by 4 bases, with 5 bases of the junction left unmatched. Germline CDR1 ENHRY, CDR2 SYGVKD. The CDR3 runs to 15 residues. The CDR3 here is CAISESGQAFYEQYF. The CDR3 bases are TGTGCCATCAGTGAGTCGGGACAGGCCTTTTACGAGCAGTACTTC.

This clone was seen a few times. The chain couples TRBV30 to TRBJ1-5; possibly TRBD1 for D (5 bases). Germline CDR1 and CDR2: GTSNPN and SVGIG (reference sequence). The length of the CDR3 is 14 residues. Trimming stripped 0 bases from V and 3 bases from J, with 9 bases between. The CDR3 protein is CAWSVAGPNQPQHF. CDR3 bases: TGTGCCTGGAGTGTAGCGGGGCCCAATCAGCCCCAGCATTTT.

The rearrangement uses TRBV7-2 and TRBJ1-2; 7 bases match TRBD1. From germline, CDR1 is SGHTA and CDR2 FQGNSA. The junction had 10 bases not matched to a gene; V was cut back by 1 base and J by 2 bases. The CDR3 contains 17 residues. CDR3 amino acids: CASSLGGTAKMNYGYTF. The CDR3 DNA follows: TGTGCCAGCAGCTTAGGGGGGACAGCGAAGATGAACTATGGCTACACCTTC. The full variable domain, in which reference TRBV7-2 and TRBJ1-2 provide the parts outside the CDR3, is GAGVSQSPSNKVTEKGKDVELRCDPISGHTALYWYRQSLGQGLEFLIYFQGNSAPDKSGLPSDRFSAERTGGSVSTLTIQRTQQEDSAVYLCASSLGGTAKMNYGYTFGSGTRLTVV.

V usage is TRBV5-1 and J usage is TRBJ1-1; 8 bases map to TRBD1. CDR1 SGHRS and CDR2 YFSETQ come from the germline V gene. V gave up 0 bases and J gave up 3 bases; unmatched junction bases: 1. This CDR3 contains 14 residues. The CDR3 region is CASSLDRGDTEAFF. The CDR3 DNA reads as TGCGCCAGCAGCTTGGACAGGGGGGACACTGAAGCTTTCTTT.

This clone was recorded once. The V call is TRBV18, the J call TRBJ1-3, with D possibly TRBD1 on 6 matching bases. V was pared by 4 bases and J by 0 bases, with 25 bases between. Per the germline V gene, CDR1 is KGHSH and CDR2 is LQKENI. The CDR3 is made up of 20 amino acids. The CDR3 reads CASSRGLKIPDPGSGNTIYF. DNA of the CDR3: TGTGCCAGCTCACGGGGGCTTAAAATTCCGGACCCTGGCTCTGGAAACACCATATATTTT.

V usage is TRBV18 and J usage is TRBJ1-2; D unclear. Trimming cost V 2 bases and J 1 base, with 8 bases left between them. The CDR3 is 14 residues long. Germline V gene sequence: CDR1 KGHSH, CDR2 LQKENI. CDR3 DNA: TGTGCCAGCTCACCAGATAGATATAACTATGGCTACACCTTC. Translated, it gives CASSPDRYNYGYTF.

The V call is TRBV6-5, the J call TRBJ1-5, with a weak D call TRBD1 (5 bases). The V gene's germline CDR1 is MNHEY and CDR2 SVGAGI. V lost 0 bases and J lost 5, with 14 bases in between. The CDR3 covers 16 residues. As DNA, the CDR3 is TGTGCCAGCAGTTACTCGGCAGGGCCAATGGATCAGCCCCAGCATTTT. This translates into CASSYSAGPMDQPQHF.

V is TRBV7-2 and J is TRBJ2-2, with 14 bases aligning to TRBD2. After removal of 3 bases from V and 4 bases from J, the junction contained 4 bases not matched to a gene. The CDR3 consists of 17 residues. Germline values: CDR1 SGHTA, CDR2 FQGNSA. CDR3 amino acids: CASSLGLAGVGTGELFF. For the CDR3, the DNA is TGTGCCAGCAGCTTGGGACTAGCGGGAGTAGGCACCGGGGAGCTGTTTTTT.

V usage is TRBV14 and J usage is TRBJ1-2; unclear D gene. Deletions cut 2 bases from V and 7 bases from J, with 14 bases between. Germline V CDR1 and CDR2: SGHDN, FVKESK. This CDR3 is built from 14 residues. In DNA, the CDR3 is TGTGCCAGCAGCCAATCACAGTCCCCTGGTGGCTACACCTTC. It encodes CASSQSQSPGGYTF. Full variable domain (remainder filled in from reference TRBV14 and TRBJ1-2): EAGVTQFPSHSVIEKGQTVTLRCDPISGHDNLYWYRRVMGKEIKFLLHFVKESKQDESGMPNNRFLAERTGGTYSTLKVQPAELEDSGVYFCASSQSQSPGGYTFGSGTRLTVV.

The rearrangement joins TRBV6-2 or TRBV6-3 to TRBJ1-5; tentative D call: TRBD1 (5 bases). CDR1 and CDR2 (germline): MNHEY, SVGEGT. The CDR3 is 15 amino acids. V lost 2 bases to trimming and J lost 2 bases, with 10 bases between them. The CDR3 here is CASSYRGQGNQPQHF. CDR3 DNA: TGTGCCAGCAGTTACAGGGGCCAAGGCAATCAGCCCCAGCATTTT.

This sequence joins TRBV7-2 and TRBJ1-2; 10 nucleotides agree with TRBD1. Germline-derived CDR1 and CDR2 are SGHTA and FQGNSA. J lost 4 bases, V lost 5 bases, and 4 bases had no gene match. This CDR3 is built from 14 residues. In nucleotides, the CDR3 is TGTGCCAGCAGCGCCGGGACAGGGGTCTATGGCTACACCTTC. Residues: CASSAGTGVYGYTF.

This clone was seen only a few times. J is TRBJ1-2 and V is TRBV30; 10 bases align to TRBD1. Germline values: CDR1 GTSNPN, CDR2 SVGIG (reference sequence). CDR3 size: 14 residues. With V trimmed by 2 bases and J by 6 bases, 6 bases remained unmatched. CDR3 sequence (DNA): TGTGCCTGGAGTTGGACAGGGGGTTTGCATGGCTACACCTTC. Translated: CAWSWTGGLHGYTF.

V is TRBV12-3 or TRBV12-4 and J is TRBJ2-5; 7 nucleotides agree with TRBD2. This CDR3 spans 13 amino acids. Trimming cost V 10 bases and J 5 bases; bases outside gene matches: 10. CDR3 sequence (DNA): TGTGCCACTACTGGGGGGGGTAGCGAGACCCAGTACTTC. Residues: CATTGGGSETQYF.

J is TRBJ1-2 and V is TRBV13, with 10 positions matching TRBD1. V dropped 5 bases and J dropped 3; count of bases not matched to a gene: 3. CDR1 PRHDT and CDR2 FYEKMQ come from the germline V gene (reference sequence). The CDR3 extends over 14 amino acids. The CDR3 loop reads CASSPGTGDYGYTF. For the CDR3, the DNA is TGTGCCAGCAGCCCCGGGACAGGGGACTATGGCTACACCTTC.

The V call is TRBV3-1 (or the pseudogene TRBV3-2), the J call TRBJ2-7, with TRBD1 matching over 7 bases. Per the germline V gene, CDR1 is LGHDT and CDR2 is YNNKEL (reference sequence). This CDR3 has 15 amino acids. The V gene end was trimmed by 4 bases and the J gene end by 0 bases; junction bases not matched to a gene: 6. The DNA of the CDR3 is TGTGCCAGCAGCCCAGCAGGGGGTCCCTCCTACGAGCAGTACTTC. This codes for CASSPAGGPSYEQYF.

The CDR3 region has the DNA TGTGCCAGCTCACCCTTACACGGTGGGCATCAGCCCCAGCATTTT. Translating gives CASSPLHGGHQPQHF. The rearrangement joins TRBV18 to TRBJ1-5; D unresolved. The V gene's germline CDR1 is KGHSH and CDR2 LQKENI. The CDR3 has 15 residues. Trimming stripped 3 bases from V and 5 bases from J, with 14 bases between.

This chain connects TRBV6-4 to TRBJ1-6; no clear D gene. The germline V and J ends were trimmed by 5 bases and 5 bases, with 10 bases remaining between them. This CDR3 has 14 amino acids. CDR1 MRHNA and CDR2 SNTAGT come from the germline V gene. In DNA form, the CDR3 reads TGTGCCAGCAGTTCAGGCGATAATAATTCACCCCTCCACTTT. It specifies CASSSGDNNSPLHF.